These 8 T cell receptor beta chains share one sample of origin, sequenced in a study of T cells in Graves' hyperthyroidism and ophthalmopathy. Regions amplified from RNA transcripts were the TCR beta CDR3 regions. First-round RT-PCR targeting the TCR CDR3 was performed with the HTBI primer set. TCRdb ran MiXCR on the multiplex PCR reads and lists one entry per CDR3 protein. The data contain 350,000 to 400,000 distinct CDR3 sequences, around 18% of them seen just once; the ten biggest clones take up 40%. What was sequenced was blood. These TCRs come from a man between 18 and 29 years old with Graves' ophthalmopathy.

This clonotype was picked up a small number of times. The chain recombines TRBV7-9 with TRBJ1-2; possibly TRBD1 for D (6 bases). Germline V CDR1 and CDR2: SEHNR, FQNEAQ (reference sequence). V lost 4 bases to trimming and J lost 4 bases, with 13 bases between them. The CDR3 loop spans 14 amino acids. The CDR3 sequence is CASSSRTDIYGYTF. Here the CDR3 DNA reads TGTGCCAGCAGCTCTAGGACAGACATCTATGGCTACACCTTC.

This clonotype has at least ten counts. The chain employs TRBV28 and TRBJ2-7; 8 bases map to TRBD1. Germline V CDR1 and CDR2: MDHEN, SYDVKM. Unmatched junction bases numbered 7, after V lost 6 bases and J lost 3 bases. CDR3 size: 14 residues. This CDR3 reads CASRPGQANYEQYF. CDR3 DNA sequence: TGTGCCAGCAGACCGGGACAGGCCAACTACGAGCAGTACTTC.

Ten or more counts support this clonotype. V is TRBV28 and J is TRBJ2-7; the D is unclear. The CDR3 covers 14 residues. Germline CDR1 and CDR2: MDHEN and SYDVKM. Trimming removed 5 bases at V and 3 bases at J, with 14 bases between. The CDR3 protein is CASSPSGEGYEQYF. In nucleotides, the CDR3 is TGTGCCAGCAGTCCCAGTGGGGAAGGCTACGAGCAGTACTTC.

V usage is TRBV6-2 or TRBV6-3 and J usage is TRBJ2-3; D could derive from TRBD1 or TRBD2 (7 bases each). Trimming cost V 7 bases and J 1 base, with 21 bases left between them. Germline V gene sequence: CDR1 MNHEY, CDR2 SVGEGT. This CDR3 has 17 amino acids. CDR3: CASMGRGGQRRTDTQYF. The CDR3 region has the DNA TGTGCCAGCATGGGCAGGGGGGGGCAGCGGCGCACAGATACGCAGTATTTT.

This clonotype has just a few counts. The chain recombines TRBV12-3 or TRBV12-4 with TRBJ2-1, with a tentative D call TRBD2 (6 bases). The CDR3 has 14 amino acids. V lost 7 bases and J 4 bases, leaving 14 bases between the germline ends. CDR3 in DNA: TGTGCCAGCACTCTAGGAGGGGTTTACAATGAGCAGTTCTTC. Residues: CASTLGGVYNEQFF.

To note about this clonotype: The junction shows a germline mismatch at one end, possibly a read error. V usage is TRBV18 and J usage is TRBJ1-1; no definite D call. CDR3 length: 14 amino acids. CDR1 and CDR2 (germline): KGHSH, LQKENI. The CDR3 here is CASSPRDMNTGAFF. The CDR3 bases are TGTGCCAGCTCACCGAGAGATATGAACACTGGAGCTTTCTTT.

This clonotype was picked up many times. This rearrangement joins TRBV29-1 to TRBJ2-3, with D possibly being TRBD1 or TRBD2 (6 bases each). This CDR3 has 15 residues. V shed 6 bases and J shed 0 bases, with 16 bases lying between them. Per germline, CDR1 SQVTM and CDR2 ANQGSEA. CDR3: CSVWGARRSTDTQYF. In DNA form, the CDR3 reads TGCAGCGTGTGGGGGGCTAGAAGGAGCACAGATACGCAGTATTTT.

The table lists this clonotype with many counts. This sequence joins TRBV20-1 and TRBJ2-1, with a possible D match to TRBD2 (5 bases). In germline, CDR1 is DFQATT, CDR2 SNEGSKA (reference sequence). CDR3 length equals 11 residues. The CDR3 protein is CRTSNGDEQFF. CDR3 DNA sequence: TGCAGGACCTCTAACGGGGATGAGCAGTTCTTC.